These T cell receptor beta chains were read from a single sample in a study of human T cells and chemical hapten exposure. TCRdb analysed the RACE reads with MiXCR anew, one entry per CDR3 protein. The sample lists about 99,000 distinct CDR3 sequences, 9.5% to 15% seen once, with 2.1% in the top ten. This specimen was whole blood, taken in connection with sensitization to the hapten diphenylcyclopropenone (DPC). The receptors shown here come from a woman in her thirties or forties with alopecia areata. Some clones in this sample may be carry-over from other donors' samples. CDR3s include the opening cysteine and the closing phenylalanine or tryptophan. The D gene is left open where the match is weak. For some rows the clone size is stated as once, few or many, or as a class when expanded; others skip it.

J	D	size	V	DNA	CDR3
TRBJ2-1	TRBD2	many	TRBV13	TGTGCCAGCAGCCCCTGGACTAGCGGCAACAATGAGCAGTTCTTC	CASSPWTSGNNEQFF
TRBJ1-5	NA	few	TRBV6-1	TGTGCCAGCAGTGAAACTATCGGGCAGCCCCAGCATTTT	CASSETIGQPQHF
TRBJ1-6	TRBD1	few	TRBV20-1	TGCAGTGCTAGAGGGACCGGGACAGCCAATTCACCCCTCCACTTT	CSARGTGTANSPLHF
TRBJ2-2	TRBD2	many	TRBV11-3	TGTGCCAGCAGCTCTAGGACTAGCGGGACTAACGGGGAGCTGTTTTTT	CASSSRTSGTNGELFF
TRBJ2-2	NA	few	TRBV9	TGTGCCAGCAGCGTATCGTTGAAGATACCCACCGGGGAGCTGTTTTTT	CASSVSLKIPTGELFF
TRBJ1-6	NA	few	TRBV7-9	TGTGCCAGCAGCTTAGAATCCCGGGAACGGTCACCCCTCCACTTT	CASSLESRERSPLHF
TRBJ2-2	TRBD2	NA	TRBV25-1	TGTGCCAGCAGTGAGGAGACTAGCGGGATGGCGAACACCGGGGAGCTGTTTTTT	CASSEETSGMANTGELFF
TRBJ2-2	NA	NA	TRBV5-1	TGCGCCAGCAAACAGGGTGACACCGGGGAGCTGTTTTTT	CASKQGDTGELFF
TRBJ2-3	NA	many	TRBV5-1	TGCGCCAGCAGCGCGGAGAGGGCGGCGGCAGATACGCAGTATTTT	CASSAERAAADTQYF
TRBJ1-1	TRBD1	NA	TRBV12-3/TRBV12-4	TGTGCCAGCAGTCTCACAGGGGAAGGCACTGAAGCTTTCTTT	CASSLTGEGTEAFF
TRBJ1-6	NA	NA	TRBV28	TGTGCCAGCAGTGCCCCCCCAGCTTATAATTCACCCCTCCACTTT	CASSAPPAYNSPLHF
TRBJ2-7	TRBD2	few	TRBV6-5	TGTGCCAGCAGTTACTTGGGACTAGCGGGGCCGCAGTACTTC	CASSYLGLAGPQYF
TRBJ2-1	NA	many	TRBV20-1	TGCAGTGCCCCCCTAGGCGGGTACAATGAGCAGTTCTTC	CSAPLGGYNEQFF
TRBJ2-3	NA	NA	TRBV28	TGTGCCAGCAGTCCTAGAGGGAGTTATACGCAGTATTTT	CASSPRGSYTQYF
TRBJ1-4	NA	few	TRBV7-2	TGTGCCAGCAGCCCTGGACACCCTGAAAAACTGTTTTTT	CASSPGHPEKLFF
TRBJ1-4	TRBD1	few	TRBV28	TGTGCCAGCAGTCGGACAGGGCGGGACGAAAAACTGTTTTTT	CASSRTGRDEKLFF
TRBJ2-3	TRBD2	few	TRBV12-3/TRBV12-4	TGTGCCAGCAGGCCTAGCGGGAGCACAGATACGCAGTATTTT	CASRPSGSTDTQYF
TRBJ2-5	NA	NA	TRBV7-8	TGTGCCAGCAGCCGACAGTCCCGAGAGACCCAGTACTTC	CASSRQSRETQYF
TRBJ2-5	NA	NA	TRBV7-6	TGTGCCAGCAGCTTAGCGAGCGGACAAGAGACCCAGTACTTC	CASSLASGQETQYF
TRBJ2-7	TRBD1	NA	TRBV6-5	TGTGCCAGCAGTTACTCGGGACAGCACCCCTACGAGCAGTACTTC	CASSYSGQHPYEQYF
TRBJ2-3	NA	many	TRBV20-1	TGCAGTGCTAGTAGCGGAAGCACAGATACGCAGTATTTT	CSASSGSTDTQYF
TRBJ1-1	NA	many	TRBV20-1	TGCAGTGCTGCCGGGACTCAAGCACGGGATCAAGCTTTCTTT	CSAAGTQARDQAFF
TRBJ2-7	NA	few	TRBV7-9	TGTGCCAGCAGCCCCCAGGGGGGCTACTCCTACGAGCAGTACTTC	CASSPQGGYSYEQYF
TRBJ2-1	TRBD2	once	TRBV18	TGTGCCAGCTCACCAGCGGGAGGGTACTACAATGAGCAGTTCTTC	CASSPAGGYYNEQFF
TRBJ1-1	TRBD1	once	TRBV2	TGTGCCAGCATGGCTAGGACAGGGCGGACTGAAGCTTTCTTT	CASMARTGRTEAFF
TRBJ2-5	NA	NA	TRBV7-2	TGTGCCAGCAGCTTAGCTGCGGGAGAGACCCAGTACTTC	CASSLAAGETQYF
TRBJ1-1	NA	few	TRBV3-1	TGTGCCAGCAGCCCTCCCTTTTGGGGTGAAGCTTTCTTT	CASSPPFWGEAFF
TRBJ1-4	NA	NA	TRBV4-1	TGCGCCAGCAGCCAAGGCTCCAATGAAAAACTGTTTTTT	CASSQGSNEKLFF
TRBJ1-6	NA	many	TRBV7-8	TGTGCCAGCACCCTGGGGGAGACCAATTCACCCCTCCACTTT	CASTLGETNSPLHF
TRBJ2-1	NA	NA	TRBV24-1	TGTGCCACCAGTGCCGGGGGCAGGCAGTTCTTC	CATSAGGRQFF
TRBJ2-5	NA	few	TRBV6-2/TRBV6-3	TGTGCCAGCAGGGAGTACAGCGTCCAAGAGACCCAGTACTTC	CASREYSVQETQYF
TRBJ2-3	NA	few	TRBV28	TGTGCCAGCAGTTTCCCCTTTGGTGGGAGTAGCGATACGCAGTATTTT	CASSFPFGGSSDTQYF